The clone carrying this TCR beta chain was found once. These data are taken from a study of T cell responses to AZD1222 COVID-19 vaccine. Deletions cut 0 bases from V and 1 base from J, with 6 bases between. Germline CDR1 SGHRS, CDR2 YFSETQ. The CDR3 sequence is 14 residues long. Sequencing used immunoSEQ multiplex PCR; TCRdb keeps in-frame clones, though not all of them. This table has some 120,000 clones, less than 95% appearing once. This sequence originates from an adult in good health. This chain joins TRBV5-1 and TRBJ2-3, with D possibly being TRBD1 (5 bases). The specimen was peripheral blood, collected on day 0 of AZD1222 vaccination. The CDR3 spells CASSLGGGTDTQYF. DNA of the CDR3: TGCGCCAGCAGCTTGGGGGGCGGCACAGATACGCAGTATTTT.